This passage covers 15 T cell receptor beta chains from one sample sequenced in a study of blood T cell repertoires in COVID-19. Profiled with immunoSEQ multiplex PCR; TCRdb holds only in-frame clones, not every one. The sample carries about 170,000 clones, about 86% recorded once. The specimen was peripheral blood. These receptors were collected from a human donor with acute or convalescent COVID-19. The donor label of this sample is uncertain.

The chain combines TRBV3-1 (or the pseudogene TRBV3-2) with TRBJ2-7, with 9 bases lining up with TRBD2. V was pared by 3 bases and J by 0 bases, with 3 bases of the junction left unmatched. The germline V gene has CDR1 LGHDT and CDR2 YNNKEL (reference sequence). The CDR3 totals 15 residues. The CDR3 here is CASSHGLASSYEQYF. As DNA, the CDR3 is TGTGCCAGCAGCCACGGACTAGCGAGCTCCTACGAGCAGTACTTC.

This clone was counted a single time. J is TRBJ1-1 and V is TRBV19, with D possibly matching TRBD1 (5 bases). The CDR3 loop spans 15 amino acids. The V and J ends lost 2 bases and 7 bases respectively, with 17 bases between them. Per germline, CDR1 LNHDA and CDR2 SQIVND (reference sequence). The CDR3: CASSIFSGAGGEAFF. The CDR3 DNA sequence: TGTGCCAGTAGTATATTCTCCGGGGCGGGGGGTGAAGCTTTCTTT.

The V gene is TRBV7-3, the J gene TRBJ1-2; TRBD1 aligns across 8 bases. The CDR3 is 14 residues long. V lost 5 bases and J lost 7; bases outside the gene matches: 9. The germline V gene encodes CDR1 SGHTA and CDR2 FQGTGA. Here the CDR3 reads CASSVGPDRAGYTF. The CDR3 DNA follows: TGTGCCAGCAGCGTAGGACCGGACAGGGCTGGCTACACCTTC.

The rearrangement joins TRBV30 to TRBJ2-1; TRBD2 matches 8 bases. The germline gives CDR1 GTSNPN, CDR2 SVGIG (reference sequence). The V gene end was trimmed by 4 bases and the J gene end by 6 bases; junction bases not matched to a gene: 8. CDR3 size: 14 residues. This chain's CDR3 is CAWKGVAGINEQFF. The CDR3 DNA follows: TGTGCCTGGAAGGGAGTAGCGGGAATCAATGAGCAGTTCTTC.

The CDR3, as DNA: TGTGCCAGCTCCCGGACTAGCGGGGGGGCCGTTGCAGATACGCAGTATTTT. Encoded protein: CASSRTSGGAVADTQYF. The V call is TRBV5-6, the J call TRBJ2-3, with 15 nucleotides matching TRBD2. Trimming took 7 bases from V and 4 from J; bases not matched to a gene: 10. Per germline, CDR1 SGHDT and CDR2 YYEEEE. The CDR3 has 17 residues. Full variable domain (missing parts from reference TRBV5-6 and TRBJ2-3): DAGVTQSPTHLIKTRGQQVTLRCSPKSGHDTVSWYQQALGQGPQFIFQYYEEEERQRGNFPDRFSGHQFPNYSSELNVNALLLGDSALYLCASSRTSGGAVADTQYFGPGTRLTVL.

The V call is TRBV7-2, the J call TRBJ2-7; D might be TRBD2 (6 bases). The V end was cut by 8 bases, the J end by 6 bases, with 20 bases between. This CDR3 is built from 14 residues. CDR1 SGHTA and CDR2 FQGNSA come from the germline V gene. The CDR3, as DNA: TGTGCCAGCGCAGGAGGGCTAGAGATCTCCGAGCAGTACTTC. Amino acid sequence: CASAGGLEISEQYF.

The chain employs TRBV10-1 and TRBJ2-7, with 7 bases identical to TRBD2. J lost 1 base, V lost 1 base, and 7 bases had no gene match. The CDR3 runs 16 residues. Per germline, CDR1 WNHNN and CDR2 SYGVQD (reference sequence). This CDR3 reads CASSEWIAGPSYEQYF. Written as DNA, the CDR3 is TGCGCCAGCAGTGAGTGGATAGCGGGCCCTTCCTACGAGCAGTACTTC.

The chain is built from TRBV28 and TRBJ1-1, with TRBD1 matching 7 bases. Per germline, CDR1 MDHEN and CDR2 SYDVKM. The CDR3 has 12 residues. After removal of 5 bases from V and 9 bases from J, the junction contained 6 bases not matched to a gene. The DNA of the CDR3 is TGTGCCAGCAGTCTAGAACAGGGGAAAGCTTTCTTT. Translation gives CASSLEQGKAFF.

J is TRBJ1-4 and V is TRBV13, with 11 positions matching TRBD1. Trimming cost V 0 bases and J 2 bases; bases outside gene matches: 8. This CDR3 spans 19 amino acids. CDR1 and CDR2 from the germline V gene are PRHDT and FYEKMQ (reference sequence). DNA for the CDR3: TGTGCCAGCAGCTTAGGCCGGACAGGGGGCGATTACACTAATGAAAAACTGTTTTTT. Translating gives CASSLGRTGGDYTNEKLFF.

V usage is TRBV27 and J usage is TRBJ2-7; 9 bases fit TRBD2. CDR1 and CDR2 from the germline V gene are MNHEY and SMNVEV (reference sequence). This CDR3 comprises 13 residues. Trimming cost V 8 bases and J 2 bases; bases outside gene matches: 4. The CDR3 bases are TGTGCCAGCGGTCTAGCGGGAACCTACGAGCAGTACTTC. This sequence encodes CASGLAGTYEQYF.

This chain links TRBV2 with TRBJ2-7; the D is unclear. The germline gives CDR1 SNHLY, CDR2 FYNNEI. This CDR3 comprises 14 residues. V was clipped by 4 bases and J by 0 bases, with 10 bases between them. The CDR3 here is CASSGTVSSYEQYF. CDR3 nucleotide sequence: TGTGCCAGCAGTGGAACCGTCAGCTCCTACGAGCAGTACTTC.

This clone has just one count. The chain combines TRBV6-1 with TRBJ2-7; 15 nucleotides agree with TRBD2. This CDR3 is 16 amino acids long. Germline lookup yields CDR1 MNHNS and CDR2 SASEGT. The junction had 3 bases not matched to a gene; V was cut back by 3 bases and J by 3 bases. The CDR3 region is CASSDLGLAGGYEQYF. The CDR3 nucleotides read TGTGCCAGCAGTGACTTGGGACTAGCGGGAGGCTACGAGCAGTACTTC.

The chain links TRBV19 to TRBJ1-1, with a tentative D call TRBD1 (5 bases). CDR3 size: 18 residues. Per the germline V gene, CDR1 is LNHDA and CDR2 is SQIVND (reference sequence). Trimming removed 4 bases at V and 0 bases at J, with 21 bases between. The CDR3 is CASSRLGRDGGLNTEAFF. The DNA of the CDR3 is TGTGCCAGTAGTAGATTGGGGCGGGACGGTGGACTGAACACTGAAGCTTTCTTT. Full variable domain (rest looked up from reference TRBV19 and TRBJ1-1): DGGITQSPKYLFRKEGQNVTLSCEQNLNHDAMYWYRQDPGQGLRLIYYSQIVNDFQKGDIAEGYSVSREKKESFPLTVTSAQKNPTAFYLCASSRLGRDGGLNTEAFFGQGTRLTVV.

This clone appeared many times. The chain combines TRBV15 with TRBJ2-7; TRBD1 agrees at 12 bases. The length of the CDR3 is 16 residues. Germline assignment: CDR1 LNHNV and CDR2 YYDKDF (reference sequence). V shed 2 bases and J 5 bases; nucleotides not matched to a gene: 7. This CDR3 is CATSRSAGQGADEQYF. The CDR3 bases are TGTGCCACCAGCAGATCAGCGGGACAGGGGGCCGACGAGCAGTACTTC.

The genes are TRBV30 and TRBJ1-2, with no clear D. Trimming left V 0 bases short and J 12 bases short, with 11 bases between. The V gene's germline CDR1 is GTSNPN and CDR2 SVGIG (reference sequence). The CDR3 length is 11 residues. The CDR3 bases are TGTGCCTGGAGTGTAGGCGCGGAAGACACCTTC. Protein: CAWSVGAEDTF.